This T cell receptor (beta chain) was recorded in a study of T cell changes during pregnancy in multiple sclerosis. Repertoires were generated with immunoSEQ multiplex PCR, while TCRdb's copy carries only in-frame clones and drops some. The sample yields 46,000 or so clones, roughly 90% seen once. There are a few counts of this clone. CDR3 size: 14 residues. J lost 1 base, V lost 5 bases, and 5 bases had no gene match. CDR1 is SGHDT, CDR2 YYEEEE, per germline. This receptor was obtained from a female donor in good health, enrolled as a control in a pregnancy study. The sample was peripheral blood, taken in the second trimester of pregnancy. The chain carries TRBV5-6 and TRBJ1-1; 7 nucleotides match TRBD1. The CDR3 bases are TGTGCCAGCAGTCGGACAGGCGCGAACACTGAAGCTTTCTTT. Amino acid sequence: CASSRTGANTEAFF.